What follows are 23 T cell receptor beta chains derived from one specimen sequenced in a study of blood T cells in healthy people across ages. PCR was performed a second time for roughly 7 to 11 cycles using a sample-barcoded 5' primer and a J-beta primer mix. TCRdb re-derived calls from the 5' RACE reads in MiXCR, one entry per CDR3 protein. The sample shows approximately 800,000 distinct CDR3 sequences, around 24% of them seen only once. The same data also contributed to another study, on T cells of mothers and their children.

The specimen sequenced was blood. These receptors originate from a boy between 10 and 17 years old in good health.

The V and J genes are TRBV12-3 or TRBV12-4 and TRBJ1-1; D may be TRBD1 (6 bases). The CDR3 contains 14 residues. Trimming stripped 7 bases from V and 4 bases from J, with 16 bases between. CDR3 loop: CASTATGWSTEAFF. The CDR3 DNA is TGTGCCAGCACCGCTACAGGGTGGAGCACTGAAGCTTTCTTT.

This sequence joins TRBV7-9 and TRBJ1-1, with D unclear. V was cut by 1 base and J by 1 base, with 16 bases left in between. Germline CDR1 reads SEHNR; CDR2 reads FQNEAQ (reference sequence). The CDR3 has 17 residues. DNA of the CDR3: TGTGCCAGCAGCTTAGTAATAATTGGGAAGTGGAACACTGAAGCTTTCTTT. It is translated as CASSLVIIGKWNTEAFF.

This clonotype was seen more than once but under ten times. The rearrangement joins TRBV28 to TRBJ1-2, with 9 bases fitting TRBD1. V shed 6 bases, J shed 8 bases, and the junction held 7 bases outside the gene matches. Germline V gene data show CDR1 as MDHEN and CDR2 as SYDVKM. This CDR3 comprises 13 residues. As DNA, the CDR3 is TGTGCCAGCAGCACAGGGGGCGCGGAGGGCTACACCTTC. Its protein product is CASSTGGAEGYTF.

The genes are TRBV12-5 and TRBJ2-1, with 7 bases that match TRBD2. The J call may be mistaken, given a closer DNA end match to TRBJ2-5. CDR3 length: 13 amino acids. CDR1 is LGHNT, CDR2 FRNRAP, per germline. CDR3 residues: CASGYWGGETQYF. The CDR3 nucleotides are TGTGCTAGTGGTTATTGGGGGGGAGAGACCCAGTACTTC.

The CDR3 DNA follows: TGTGCCAGCAAACAGGGGCCCTACGAGCAGTACTTC. Translation: CASKQGPYEQYF. This chain links TRBV2 with TRBJ2-7, with 7 bases that match TRBD1. This CDR3 has 12 residues. Germline-derived CDR1 and CDR2 are SNHLY and FYNNEI. Germline trimming cut 7 bases from V and 2 bases from J; bases unmatched to any gene: 2.

This clonotype was seen only a few times. The V gene is TRBV7-3, the J gene TRBJ2-3, with D hard to call. The CDR3 has 14 amino acids. Deletions cut 1 base from V and 4 bases from J, with 9 bases between. Germline-derived CDR1 and CDR2 are SGHTA and FQGTGA. CDR3 DNA sequence: TGTGCCAGCAGCTTAAGTGGGAACCCAGATACGCAGTATTTT. It yields the protein CASSLSGNPDTQYF.

The chain employs TRBV29-1 and TRBJ2-1; D might be TRBD1 or TRBD2, each matching 5 bases. There are 14 residues in the CDR3. The V end was cut by 1 base, the J end by 8 bases, with 15 bases between. Germline CDR1 reads SQVTM; CDR2 reads ANQGSEA. CDR3 sequence (DNA): TGCAGCGTTGAAGGCCTTGCAGGGACCCATGAGCAGTTCTTC. Its protein is CSVEGLAGTHEQFF.

This clonotype was seen more than once but under ten times. V is TRBV28 and J is TRBJ2-4, with 7 nucleotides matching TRBD1. The length of the CDR3 is 14 residues. J lost 8 bases, V lost 7 bases, and 11 bases had no gene match. The V gene's germline CDR1 is MDHEN and CDR2 SYDVKM. Here the CDR3 DNA reads TGTGCCAGCACCGGGACAGCATTGATGGACATTCAGTACTTC. Amino acids: CASTGTALMDIQYF.

This clonotype has only one observation. This chain uses TRBV20-1 with TRBJ2-1, with TRBD2 identical over 12 bases. Germline V gene sequence: CDR1 DFQATT, CDR2 SNEGSKA (reference sequence). With V trimmed by 0 bases and J by 3 bases, 3 bases remained unmatched. This CDR3 spans 16 amino acids. In nucleotides, the CDR3 is TGCAGTGCTAGAGAGCCACTAGCGGGGGGCTACAATGAGCAGTTCTTC. Translated: CSAREPLAGGYNEQFF.

In this sample, this clonotype turned up a few times. The V call is TRBV14, the J call TRBJ2-1; D is ambiguous. Germline values: CDR1 SGHDN, CDR2 FVKESK. Trimming pared 0 bases from V and 0 bases from J, leaving 9 bases between. This CDR3 has 16 residues. CDR3: CASSQENSVSYNEQFF. The DNA for the CDR3 is TGTGCCAGCAGCCAAGAGAACAGCGTCTCCTACAATGAGCAGTTCTTC.

The sample holds a few counts of this clonotype. The chain carries TRBV10-3 and TRBJ2-4; a weak D match, TRBD1 (5 bases). The CDR3 spans 13 residues. V was pared by 6 bases and J by 8 bases, with 14 bases between. The germline gives CDR1 ENHRY, CDR2 SYGVKD. As DNA, the CDR3 is TGTGCCATCAGGGCAGGGTCGTCGGACATTCAGTACTTC. Its protein is CAIRAGSSDIQYF.

This sequence joins TRBV10-3 and TRBJ1-5; D unclear. The germline CDR1 and CDR2 sequences are ENHRY and SYGVKD. V lost 2 bases and J 7 bases, leaving 9 bases between the germline ends. This CDR3 is built from 13 residues. CDR3: CAISESVGQPQHF. DNA of the CDR3: TGTGCCATCAGTGAGAGCGTAGGACAGCCCCAGCATTTT.

This clonotype appeared once. V and J are TRBV6-5 and TRBJ1-1, with D hard to call. Germline CDR1 is MNHEY and CDR2 is SVGAGI. CDR3 length: 14 amino acids. Trimming shortened V by 6 bases and J by 6 bases, and 17 bases separated the two germline ends. The CDR3, as DNA: TGTGCCAGCAGGCGCGTGAAGTTTTGGCCTGAAGCTTTCTTT. Protein sequence: CASRRVKFWPEAFF.

This clonotype was counted between two and nine times. The chain uses TRBV3-1 and TRBJ1-5; D perhaps matches TRBD1 (5 bases). V lost 4 bases and J lost 1, with 8 bases in between. This CDR3 contains 14 residues. Germline CDR1 is LGHDT and CDR2 is YNNKEL (reference sequence). The CDR3 region is CASSPWDSNQPQHF. In nucleotides, the CDR3 is TGTGCCAGCAGCCCCTGGGACAGCAATCAGCCCCAGCATTTT.

This clonotype has a handful of counts. The V call is TRBV15, the J call TRBJ2-5, with TRBD1 identical over 7 bases. The J call may be faulty, since TRBJ2-7 better matches the DNA end. Germline V CDR1 and CDR2: LNHNV, YYDKDF (reference sequence). The length of the CDR3 is 15 residues. The CDR3 protein is CATSRETGRSYEQYF. The CDR3 region has the DNA TGTGCCACCAGCAGGGAGACAGGGAGATCGTACGAGCAGTACTTC.

V gene TRBV5-1 combines with J gene TRBJ2-5; no reliable D call. The DNA end lines up better with TRBJ2-1; the J call may be wrong. This CDR3 is built from 14 residues. Germline V gene sequence: CDR1 SGHRS, CDR2 YFSETQ. CDR3 bases: TGCGCCAGCAGCTTGGCCGCGTTTAATGATGAGCAGTTCTTC. Translated: CASSLAAFNDEQFF.

This chain uses TRBV10-2 with TRBJ1-4; the D is unclear. The CDR3 runs to 14 residues. Trimming left V 2 bases short and J 8 bases short, with 12 bases between. From germline, CDR1 is WSHSY and CDR2 SAAADI. DNA for the CDR3: TGCGCCAGCAGTGAGCCGGACCGCACGGAAAAACTGTTTTTT. Translation: CASSEPDRTEKLFF.

The chain carries TRBV7-8 and TRBJ2-4; D not resolved. The germline CDR1 and CDR2 sequences are SGHVS and FQNEAQ. The CDR3 sequence is 16 residues long. V was trimmed by 5 bases and J by 0 bases, leaving 14 bases between them. The CDR3 here is CASSRDLGVAKNIQYF. CDR3 in DNA: TGTGCCAGCAGCCGTGACCTGGGTGTAGCCAAAAACATTCAGTACTTC. The full variable domain, rest sourced from reference TRBV7-8 and TRBJ2-4, is GAGVSQSPRYKVAKRGQDVALRCDPISGHVSLFWYQQALGQGPEFLTYFQNEAQLDKSGLPSDRFFAERPEGSVSTLKIQRTQQEDSAVYLCASSRDLGVAKNIQYFGAGTRLSVL.

This clonotype has only a few counts. This chain connects TRBV6-5 to TRBJ2-5; tentatively, D is TRBD1 or TRBD2 (5 bases each). CDR3 length: 14 residues. CDR1 is MNHEY and CDR2 is SVGAGI in the germline V gene. The V gene lost 7 bases and the J gene lost 0 bases, with 12 bases spanning the gap. The CDR3 reads CASNRDPYQETQYF. In nucleotides, the CDR3 is TGTGCCAGCAACCGGGACCCGTACCAAGAGACCCAGTACTTC.

V is TRBV20-1 and J is TRBJ2-5; D is perhaps TRBD1 or TRBD2 (5 bases each). Judging by the DNA end, TRBJ2-1 fits better; the J call may be wrong. The CDR3 totals 16 residues. The V gene's germline CDR1 is DFQATT and CDR2 SNEGSKA (reference sequence). The CDR3 sequence is CSGYRRDPERYNEQFF. CDR3 DNA sequence: TGCAGCGGGTATCGCCGGGACCCTGAACGTTACAATGAGCAGTTCTTC.

This chain joins TRBV27 and TRBJ2-7; 9 bases match TRBD2. This CDR3 has 15 amino acids. Germline values: CDR1 MNHEY, CDR2 SMNVEV (reference sequence). V was pared by 8 bases and J by 0 bases, with 8 bases of the junction left unmatched. The CDR3 here is CASRKAGGSSYEQYF. CDR3 nucleotides: TGTGCCAGCCGGAAAGCGGGGGGAAGCTCCTACGAGCAGTACTTC.

The CDR3 spells CASRTNDRTEIYGYTF. DNA for the CDR3: TGTGCCAGCAGAACTAATGACCGTACAGAGATCTATGGCTACACCTTC. V gene TRBV6-2 or TRBV6-3 combines with J gene TRBJ1-2; no clear D gene. This CDR3 comprises 16 residues. Trimming removed 6 bases from V and 4 bases from J, with 21 bases in between. Germline V gene lookup returns CDR1 MNHEY and CDR2 SVGEGT.

The V call is TRBV9, the J call TRBJ2-7; 7 nucleotides line up with TRBD1. This CDR3 comprises 14 residues. Losses at the gene ends were 3 bases for V and 5 bases for J; bases not matched to a gene: 8. Looked up from germline, CDR1 is SGDLS and CDR2 is YYNGEE. The CDR3 sequence is CASSAQTGQDEQYF. The CDR3 DNA reads as TGTGCCAGCAGCGCGCAGACAGGGCAGGACGAGCAGTACTTC.